This TCR beta chain emerged from a study of T-cell reconstitution after alpha-beta-depleted transplantation in children. Unique molecular identifiers featured in how the TCRbeta library was prepared. One entry per CDR3 protein results from TCRdb running MiXCR on the PCR reads. The sample consists of around 480,000 distinct CDR3 sequences, about 33% of them appearing once. Germline V CDR1 and CDR2: SEHNR, FQNEAQ (reference sequence). Between the trimmed V and J ends, which lost 2 bases and 5 bases, there was a span of 12 bases. The CDR3 sequence is 14 residues long. The receptor was isolated from a human donor who donated a stem cell graft to a child with aplastic anemia. The specimen comprised PBMCs from the stem cell graft donor, sampled from the stem cell graft. The chain couples TRBV7-9 to TRBJ2-5, with D perhaps assigned TRBD1 or TRBD2 (5 bases each). CDR3 nucleotides: TGTGCCAGCAGCTTACAGGGACCTGCGGAGACCCAGTACTTC. This sequence encodes CASSLQGPAETQYF.